This entry lists 17 T cell receptor beta chains sequenced from one sample in a study of T-cell reconstitution after alpha-beta-depleted transplantation in children. Preparation of the TCRbeta library was carried out with unique molecular identifiers. TCRdb reprocessed the PCR reads with MiXCR, giving one entry per CDR3 protein. The profile shows around 600,000 distinct CDR3 sequences, approximately 17% of them singletons. The sample here was PBMCs from the stem cell graft donor, taken from the stem cell graft. Receptor source: a human donor who donated a stem cell graft to a child with acute myeloid leukemia.

This clonotype appeared a few times. The chain joins TRBV10-1 to TRBJ2-2, with TRBD1 identical over 8 bases. This CDR3 is 14 amino acids long. V lost 4 bases and J lost 6; bases outside the gene matches: 4. Per the germline V gene, CDR1 is WNHNN and CDR2 is SYGVQD (reference sequence). The CDR3 sequence is CASSAVQGAGELFF. DNA of the CDR3: TGCGCCAGCAGTGCAGTACAGGGGGCCGGGGAGCTGTTTTTT.

J is TRBJ1-5 and V is TRBV12-3 or TRBV12-4, with a tentative D call TRBD1 (5 bases). The CDR3 has 15 residues. Trimming removed 7 bases at V and 0 bases at J, with 13 bases between. This CDR3 is CASTPRGFSNQPQHF. CDR3 bases: TGTGCCAGCACCCCGAGGGGTTTTAGCAATCAGCCCCAGCATTTT.

This clonotype was observed many times. The J gene is TRBJ2-1, the V gene TRBV5-1; no firm D call. Germline V CDR1 and CDR2: SGHRS, YFSETQ. The CDR3 is 11 amino acids. V was clipped by 1 base and J by 9 bases, with 5 bases between them. CDR3 coding DNA: TGCGCCAGCAGCTTGAATAGTGAGCAGTTCTTC. It translates to CASSLNSEQFF.

This clonotype was observed at least ten times. The chain links TRBV5-1 to TRBJ2-7; 7 bases match TRBD1. The CDR3 spans 14 residues. J gave up 3 bases and V 7 bases, and 10 bases lay outside the gene matches. Germline CDR1 is SGHRS and CDR2 is YFSETQ. In DNA, the CDR3 is TGCGCCAGCTCACTAGGGACAGCCGACTACGAGCAGTACGTC. Its protein product is CASSLGTADYEQYV.

This chain links TRBV6-1 with TRBJ2-5; TRBD2 aligns across 8 bases. With 11 bases clipped from V and 4 bases from J, the junction kept 6 bases outside the gene matches. This CDR3 is built from 12 residues. Germline values: CDR1 MNHNS, CDR2 SASEGT. CDR3 amino acids: CAGRGAGETQYF. The CDR3 nucleotides are TGTGCCGGGCGGGGGGCTGGAGAGACCCAGTACTTC.

This clonotype was detected a few times. CDR3 sequence reads: CSAGQAEHF. In DNA, the CDR3 is TGCAGTGCTGGTCAGGCGGAGCATTTT. The chain is built from TRBV20-1 and TRBJ1-5; D gene unclear. Trimming shortened V by 5 bases and J by 14 bases, and 10 bases separated the two germline ends. CDR1 is DFQATT and CDR2 is SNEGSKA in the germline V gene (reference sequence). This CDR3 region has 9 residues.

This clonotype was observed a few times. The chain joins TRBV6-5 to TRBJ2-3, with a weak D call TRBD2 (6 bases). Per germline, CDR1 MNHEY and CDR2 SVGAGI. The ends were cut back, 5 bases at V and 0 bases at J, with 15 bases in the middle. CDR3 length: 16 residues. The DNA for the CDR3 is TGTGCCAGCAGTCCTTACGGGGGAATGAGCACAGATACGCAGTATTTT. Its protein product is CASSPYGGMSTDTQYF.

In its sample, this clonotype was seen many times. The chain links TRBV7-3 to TRBJ1-1; the D is unclear. Per the germline V gene, CDR1 is SGHTA and CDR2 is FQGTGA. The CDR3 runs to 17 residues. The V end lost 1 base, the J end lost 4 bases, and 19 bases lay between the germline ends. The CDR3: CASSLNPVDTDGTEAFF. The DNA of the CDR3 is TGTGCCAGCAGCTTAAACCCGGTCGACACGGATGGCACTGAAGCTTTCTTT.

The chain recombines TRBV9 with TRBJ2-4; 7 bases are shared with TRBD2. V shed 0 bases, J shed 1 base, and the junction held 4 bases outside the gene matches. CDR1 and CDR2 (germline): SGDLS, YYNGEE. This CDR3 is built from 16 residues. DNA of the CDR3: TGTGCCAGCAGCGTAGACGGGGGGTCGGCCAAAAACATTCAGTACTTC. Encoded protein: CASSVDGGSAKNIQYF.

The table lists this clonotype with a few counts. The chain links TRBV7-2 to TRBJ2-1; D perhaps matches TRBD2 (5 bases). Germline CDR1 and CDR2: SGHTA and FQGNSA. V lost 5 bases, J lost 6 bases, and 20 bases lay in between. The CDR3 spans 16 residues. CDR3 DNA: TGTGCCAGCAGCCGGCTTGTCCGGGATCCCGTCAATGAGCAGTTCTTC. Translated, it gives CASSRLVRDPVNEQFF.

The sample holds many counts of this clonotype. The gene calls are TRBV20-1 and TRBJ2-1, with D possibly being TRBD1 (6 bases). V dropped 6 bases and J dropped 3 bases, with 12 bases sitting between them. The CDR3 is made up of 13 amino acids. Germline lookup yields CDR1 DFQATT and CDR2 SNEGSKA (reference sequence). The CDR3 reads CSAGAGVYNEQFF. The CDR3 nucleotides read TGCAGTGCGGGGGCCGGGGTCTACAATGAGCAGTTCTTC.

The chain recombines TRBV4-1 with TRBJ2-1, with TRBD1 identical over 10 bases. The V and J ends lost 4 bases and 6 bases, in that order; junction bases with no gene match: 6. The CDR3 contains 15 residues. CDR1 and CDR2 (germline): MGHRA, YSYEKL. DNA for the CDR3: TGCGCCAGCAGCCCGCGGGGGACAGGGGTCAATGAGCAGTTCTTC. Its protein product is CASSPRGTGVNEQFF.

This chain links TRBV7-2 with TRBJ1-1; D remains ambiguous. Trimming shortened V by 4 bases and J by 12 bases, and 15 bases separated the two germline ends. In germline, CDR1 is SGHTA, CDR2 FQGNSA. This CDR3 is built from 12 residues. CDR3 region: CASSSPGVASFF. CDR3 in DNA: TGTGCCAGCAGCTCCCCCGGGGTCGCTTCTTTCTTT. The full variable domain, its missing parts supplied by reference TRBV7-2 and TRBJ1-1, is GAGVSQSPSNKVTEKGKDVELRCDPISGHTALYWYRQSLGQGLEFLIYFQGNSAPDKSGLPSDRFSAERTGGSVSTLTIQRTQQEDSAVYLCASSSPGVASFFGQGTRLTVV.

This clonotype was seen ten or more times. V is TRBV6-1 and J is TRBJ2-5, with D maybe TRBD1 (5 bases). Germline V gene data show CDR1 as MNHNS and CDR2 as SASEGT. V was clipped by 5 bases and J by 1 base, with 17 bases between them. CDR3 length equals 16 residues. CDR3 in DNA: TGTGCCAGCAGTCCCCAGGTGGGGCAGGCCCAAGAGACCCAGTACTTC. This gives the protein CASSPQVGQAQETQYF.

This clonotype has a handful of counts. J is TRBJ1-5 and V is TRBV7-9; D perhaps matches TRBD1 (6 bases). Trimming cost V 8 bases and J 5 bases, with 7 bases left between them. Looked up from germline, CDR1 is SEHNR and CDR2 is FQNEAQ (reference sequence). The CDR3 length is 11 residues. This chain's CDR3 is CASGGYQPQHF. DNA of the CDR3: TGTGCCAGCGGGGGCTATCAGCCCCAGCATTTT.

V and J are TRBV24-1 and TRBJ2-5; D ambiguous. Trimming took off 1 base at V and 10 bases at J, with 15 bases between the two ends. The CDR3 loop spans 14 amino acids. Germline lookup yields CDR1 KGHDR and CDR2 SFDVKD. The CDR3 reads CATSDFVNPRVQYF. In DNA form, the CDR3 reads TGTGCCACCAGTGATTTTGTAAATCCTCGGGTCCAGTACTTC.

This clonotype came up many times. V and J are TRBV4-3 and TRBJ2-7, with a possible D match to TRBD2 (6 bases). Trimming cost V 4 bases and J 2 bases, with 9 bases left between them. The CDR3 covers 13 residues. Germline V gene sequence: CDR1 LGHNA, CDR2 YSLEER. CDR3 coding DNA: TGCGCCAGCAGCCCGGGACTCGCCTACGAGCAGTACTTC. Its translation: CASSPGLAYEQYF.